This T cell receptor beta chain was sequenced for a study of control samples from healthy donors and cancer patients. Germline CDR1 LNHDA, CDR2 SQIVND (reference sequence). Trimming left V 7 bases short and J 3 bases short, with 19 bases between. CDR3 length: 16 amino acids. Profiled with immunoSEQ multiplex PCR; TCRdb holds only in-frame clones, not every one. This repertoire shows 250,000 to 300,000 clones, about four fifths found once; its top ten account for 10% to 15%. The chain is built from TRBV19 and TRBJ1-5, with D perhaps matching TRBD1 (5 bases). This TCR came from a woman in her sixties or seventies with lung cancer. Sequenced: PBMCs. The CDR3 loop is CASIGQRDSPNQPQHF. CDR3 coding DNA: TGTGCCAGTATCGGTCAAAGAGACAGCCCCAATCAGCCCCAGCATTTT.